The next 17 T cell receptor beta chains were all read from a single sample in a study of blood T cell repertoires in COVID-19. The data were produced by immunoSEQ multiplex PCR, yet TCRdb's version contains in-frame clones alone and is incomplete. The sample carries about 220,000 clones, 83% recorded once. The sequenced sample consisted of peripheral blood. These receptors all stem from a woman aged 40 to 50 with active or convalescent COVID-19.

V gene TRBV3-1 (or the pseudogene TRBV3-2) combines with J gene TRBJ1-5, with no clear D. In germline, CDR1 is LGHDT, CDR2 YNNKEL (reference sequence). The CDR3 sequence is 13 residues long. V lost 2 bases and J 3 bases, leaving 5 bases between the germline ends. This chain's CDR3 is CASSQSVNQPQHF. In DNA form, the CDR3 reads TGTGCCAGCAGCCAATCCGTCAATCAGCCCCAGCATTTT.

The chain joins TRBV19 to TRBJ2-1; 14 bases agree with TRBD2. The CDR3 is 20 amino acids. Germline V lookup: CDR1 LNHDA, CDR2 SQIVND (reference sequence). The V segment lost 5 bases and the J segment 1 base; nucleotides outside the gene matches: 13. CDR3 sequence: CASSLRVGLAGVGSYNEQFF. Here the CDR3 DNA reads TGTGCCAGTAGTCTCCGAGTGGGACTAGCGGGAGTTGGTTCCTACAATGAGCAGTTCTTC.

J is TRBJ1-1 and V is TRBV6-5; perhaps TRBD1 as D (6 bases). V was cut by 4 bases and J by 0 bases, with 12 bases left in between. CDR1 is MNHEY, CDR2 SVGAGI, per germline. This CDR3 is built from 15 residues. The CDR3 reads CASSLYRDMNTEAFF. The CDR3 region has the DNA TGTGCCAGCAGTTTATACAGGGACATGAACACTGAAGCTTTCTTT.

This sequence joins TRBV10-3 and TRBJ2-5, with 10 bases identical to TRBD2. In germline, CDR1 is ENHRY, CDR2 SYGVKD. This CDR3 spans 18 amino acids. The junction had 13 bases not matched to a gene; V was cut back by 0 bases and J by 6 bases. Here the CDR3 DNA reads TGTGCCATCAGTGAGTCGTTTCCTAGCGGGGGACTGGTAAAGACCCAGTACTTC. It yields the protein CAISESFPSGGLVKTQYF.

The table lists this clone with a few counts. The rearrangement joins TRBV28 to TRBJ1-5; TRBD1 aligns across 9 bases. CDR3 size: 15 residues. V was clipped by 7 bases and J by 6 bases; unmatched bases: 10. Germline V gene data show CDR1 as MDHEN and CDR2 as SYDVKM. DNA of the CDR3: TGTGCCAGCAACGTTGGACAGGGGTTGGGTCAGCCCCAGCATTTT. Encoded protein: CASNVGQGLGQPQHF. The variable domain in full, completed from reference TRBV28 and TRBJ1-5, reads DVKVTQSSRYLVKRTGEKVFLECVQDMDHENMFWYRQDPGLGLRLIYFSYDVKMKEKGDIPEGYSVSREKKERFSLILESASTNQTSMYLCASNVGQGLGQPQHFGDGTRLSIL.

This chain links TRBV5-1 with TRBJ1-6, with D unresolved. With 3 bases removed from V and 9 bases from J, the gap between germline ends came to 19 bases. Per germline, CDR1 SGHRS and CDR2 YFSETQ. The CDR3 sequence is 16 residues long. CDR3 region: CASSSTLGPTGSPLHF. The CDR3 DNA sequence: TGCGCCAGCAGCTCAACTCTAGGTCCGACGGGTTCACCCCTCCACTTT.

This clone was seen a handful of times. The DNA of the CDR3 is TGTGCCAGCAGTCAGGATCCTAGCACAGATACGCAGTATTTT. Translating it yields CASSQDPSTDTQYF. The chain couples TRBV6-5 to TRBJ2-3; D is uncertain. The CDR3 has 14 residues. V lost 5 bases and J 0 bases, leaving 9 bases between the germline ends. Germline values: CDR1 MNHEY, CDR2 SVGAGI.

The rearrangement uses TRBV19 and TRBJ2-7; 8 nucleotides agree with TRBD2. This CDR3 is built from 14 residues. Trimming cost V 6 bases and J 0 bases; bases outside gene matches: 4. From germline, CDR1 is LNHDA and CDR2 SQIVND (reference sequence). The CDR3 region is CASRREDSSYEQYF. CDR3 nucleotides: TGTGCCAGTAGGCGGGAGGACAGCTCCTACGAGCAGTACTTC.

This chain joins TRBV7-8 and TRBJ1-5, with 9 bases that match TRBD1. The CDR3 runs to 15 residues. V gave up 2 bases and J gave up 6 bases; unmatched junction bases: 5. The germline V gene has CDR1 SGHVS and CDR2 FQNEAQ. CDR3 nucleotides: TGTGCCAGCAGCTTACTTGACAGGGGGAGTCAGCCCCAGCATTTT. This sequence encodes CASSLLDRGSQPQHF.

The rearrangement links TRBV19 to TRBJ1-1, with TRBD1 matching 8 bases. The CDR3 sequence is 14 residues long. J lost 0 bases, V lost 7 bases, and 4 bases had no gene match. Germline CDR1 and CDR2: LNHDA and SQIVND (reference sequence). The CDR3 bases are TGTGCCAGTATCCGACAGGGGATGAACACTGAAGCTTTCTTT. It encodes CASIRQGMNTEAFF.

The CDR3 DNA is TGTGCCAGCAGTGAAGCGGAGGGGCGCGGCAATCAGCCCCAGCATTTT. Translated, it gives CASSEAEGRGNQPQHF. The chain couples TRBV6-1 to TRBJ1-5; D possibly corresponds to TRBD1 (5 bases). Germline V gene data show CDR1 as MNHNS and CDR2 as SASEGT. The ends were cut back, 0 bases at V and 2 bases at J, with 11 bases in the middle. The CDR3 covers 16 residues.

The J gene is TRBJ2-3, the V gene TRBV11-2, with 7 bases matching TRBD2. With V trimmed by 1 base and J by 1 base, 8 bases remained unmatched. The length of the CDR3 is 17 residues. Germline-derived CDR1 and CDR2 are SGHAT and FQNNGV. In DNA form, the CDR3 reads TGTGCCAGCAGCTTAGGGGTGGGCGGGAGCGGCACAGATACGCAGTATTTT. Translated, it gives CASSLGVGGSGTDTQYF.

V gene TRBV10-3 combines with J gene TRBJ1-2; 7 nucleotides align to TRBD1. Germline V gives CDR1 ENHRY, CDR2 SYGVKD. The V and J ends lost 4 bases and 0 bases, in that order; junction bases with no gene match: 5. The CDR3 consists of 15 residues. The CDR3 DNA reads as TGTGCCATCAGTGTGTCCCAGGGGGCTAACTATGGCTACACCTTC. This gives the protein CAISVSQGANYGYTF.

The rearrangement uses TRBV27 and TRBJ2-3, with 10 bases lining up with TRBD2. With 8 bases clipped from V and 7 bases from J, the junction kept 18 bases outside the gene matches. The germline V gene has CDR1 MNHEY and CDR2 SMNVEV (reference sequence). The CDR3 runs 17 residues. The CDR3 nucleotides are TGTGCCAGCCGAGCGGGTCTAGCGGGAGTAGGGATTAATACGCAGTATTTT. Its translation is CASRAGLAGVGINTQYF.

This clone was detected only once. The J gene is TRBJ2-2, the V gene TRBV3-1 (or the pseudogene TRBV3-2); possibly TRBD2 for D (5 bases). Trimming pared 5 bases from V and 2 bases from J, leaving 9 bases between. Germline CDR1 and CDR2: LGHDT and YNNKEL (reference sequence). The CDR3 sequence is 14 residues long. The CDR3 DNA reads as TGTGCCAGCAGCGCGGACTCAAACACCGGGGAGCTGTTTTTT. Its protein is CASSADSNTGELFF.

This clone was detected only a few times. The same CDR3 can be traced to other DNA sequences in this sample. This sequence joins TRBV9 and TRBJ1-1, with TRBD1 matching 7 bases. CDR1 is SGDLS, CDR2 YYNGEE, per germline. Trimming took 0 bases from V and 4 from J; bases not matched to a gene: 0. The CDR3 loop spans 13 amino acids. As DNA, the CDR3 is TGTGCCAGCAGCGTAGACAGGGGCACTGAAGCTTTCTTT. It is translated as CASSVDRGTEAFF.

The chain carries TRBV27 and TRBJ1-2, with TRBD1 matching 8 bases. This CDR3 is 13 amino acids long. Per germline, CDR1 MNHEY and CDR2 SMNVEV (reference sequence). V was pared by 6 bases and J by 3 bases, with 3 bases of the junction left unmatched. CDR3 sequence reads: CASRAGGDYGYTF. The CDR3 nucleotides read TGTGCCAGCAGGGCAGGGGGCGACTATGGCTACACCTTC.